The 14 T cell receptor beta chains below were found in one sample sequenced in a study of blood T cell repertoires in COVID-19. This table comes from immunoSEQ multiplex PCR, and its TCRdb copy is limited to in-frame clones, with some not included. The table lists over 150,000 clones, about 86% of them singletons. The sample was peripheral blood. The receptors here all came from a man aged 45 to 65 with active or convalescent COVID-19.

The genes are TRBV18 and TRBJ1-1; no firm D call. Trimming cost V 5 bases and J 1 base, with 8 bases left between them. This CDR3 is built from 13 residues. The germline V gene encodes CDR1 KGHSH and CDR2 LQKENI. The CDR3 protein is CASSGLGNTEAFF. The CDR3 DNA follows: TGTGCCAGCTCAGGCCTAGGGAACACTGAAGCTTTCTTT.

The CDR3 reads CASSLGGLNYGYTF. CDR3 nucleotides: TGTGCCAGCAGCTTGGGCGGACTGAACTATGGCTACACCTTC. The V gene is TRBV5-5, the J gene TRBJ1-2, with D unresolved. The CDR3 runs to 14 residues. CDR1 SGHKS and CDR2 YYEKEE come from the germline V gene (reference sequence). V dropped 0 bases and J dropped 2 bases, with 8 bases sitting between them.

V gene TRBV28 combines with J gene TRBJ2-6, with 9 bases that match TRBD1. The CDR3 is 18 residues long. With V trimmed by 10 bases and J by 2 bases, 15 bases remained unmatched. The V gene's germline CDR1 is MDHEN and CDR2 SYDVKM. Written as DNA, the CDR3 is TGTGCCACCCTTTCCACCGGGACAGGGTTTGCTGGGGCCAACGTCCTGACTTTC. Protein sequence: CATLSTGTGFAGANVLTF. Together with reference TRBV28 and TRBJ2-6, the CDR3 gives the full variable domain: DVKVTQSSRYLVKRTGEKVFLECVQDMDHENMFWYRQDPGLGLRLIYFSYDVKMKEKGDIPEGYSVSREKKERFSLILESASTNQTSMYLCATLSTGTGFAGANVLTFGAGSRLTVL.

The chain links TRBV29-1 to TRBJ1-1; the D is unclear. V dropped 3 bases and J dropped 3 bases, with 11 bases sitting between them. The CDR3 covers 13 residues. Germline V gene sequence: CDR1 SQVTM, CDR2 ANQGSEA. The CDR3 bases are TGCAGCGTTGACGGGAGCTGGGACACTGAAGCTTTCTTT. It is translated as CSVDGSWDTEAFF.

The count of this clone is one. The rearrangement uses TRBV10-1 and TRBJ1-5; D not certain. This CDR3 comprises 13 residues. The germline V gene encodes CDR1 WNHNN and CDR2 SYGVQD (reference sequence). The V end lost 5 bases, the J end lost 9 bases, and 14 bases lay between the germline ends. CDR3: CASSRTGSGPQHF. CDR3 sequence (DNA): TGCGCCAGCAGTAGGACTGGAAGTGGGCCCCAGCATTTT.

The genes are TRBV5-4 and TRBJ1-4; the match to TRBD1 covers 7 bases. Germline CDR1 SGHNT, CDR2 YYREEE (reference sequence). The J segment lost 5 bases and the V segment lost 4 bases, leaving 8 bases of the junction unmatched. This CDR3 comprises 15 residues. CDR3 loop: CASSRSRDRNEKLFF. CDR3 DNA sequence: TGTGCCAGCAGCCGCTCCCGGGACAGAAATGAAAAACTGTTTTTT.

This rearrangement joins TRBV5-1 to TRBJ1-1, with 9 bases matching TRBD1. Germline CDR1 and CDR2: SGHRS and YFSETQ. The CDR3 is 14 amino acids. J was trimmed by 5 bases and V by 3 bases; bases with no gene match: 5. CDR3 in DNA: TGCGCCAGCAGCTCCGGGACAGGGAGGACTGAAGCTTTCTTT. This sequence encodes CASSSGTGRTEAFF.

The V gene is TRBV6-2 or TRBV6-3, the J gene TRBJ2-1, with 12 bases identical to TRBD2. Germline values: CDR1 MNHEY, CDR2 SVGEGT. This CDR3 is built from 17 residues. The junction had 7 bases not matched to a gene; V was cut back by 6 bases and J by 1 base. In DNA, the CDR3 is TGTGCCAGCAGCTCACTTACTAGCGGGGGGTCCTACAATGAGCAGTTCTTC. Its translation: CASSSLTSGGSYNEQFF.

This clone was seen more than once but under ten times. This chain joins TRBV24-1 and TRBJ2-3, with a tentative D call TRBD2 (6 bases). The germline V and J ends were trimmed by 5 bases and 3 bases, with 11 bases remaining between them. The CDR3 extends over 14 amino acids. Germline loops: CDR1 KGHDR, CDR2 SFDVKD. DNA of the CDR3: TGTGCCACCAGTGGCGGGGTGGAGACAGATACGCAGTATTTT. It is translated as CATSGGVETDTQYF.

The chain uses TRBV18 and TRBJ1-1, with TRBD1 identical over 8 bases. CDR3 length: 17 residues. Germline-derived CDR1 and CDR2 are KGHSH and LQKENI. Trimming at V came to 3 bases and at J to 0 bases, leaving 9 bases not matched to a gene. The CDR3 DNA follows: TGTGCCAGCTCACCTAGCCAGGGGGCTAACATGAACACTGAAGCTTTCTTT. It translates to CASSPSQGANMNTEAFF.

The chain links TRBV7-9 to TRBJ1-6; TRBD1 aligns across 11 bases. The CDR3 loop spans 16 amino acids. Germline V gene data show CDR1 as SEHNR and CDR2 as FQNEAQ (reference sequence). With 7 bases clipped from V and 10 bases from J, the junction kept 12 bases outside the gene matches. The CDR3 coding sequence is TGTGCCAGCACCTTCCCCACGGGACAGGGGGTCTCACCCCTCCACTTT. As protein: CASTFPTGQGVSPLHF.

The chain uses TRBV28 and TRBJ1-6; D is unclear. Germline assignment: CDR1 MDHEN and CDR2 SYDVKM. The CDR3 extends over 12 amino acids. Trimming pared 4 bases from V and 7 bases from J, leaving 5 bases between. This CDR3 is CASSSQNSPLHF. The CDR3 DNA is TGTGCCAGCAGTTCCCAGAATTCACCCCTCCACTTT.

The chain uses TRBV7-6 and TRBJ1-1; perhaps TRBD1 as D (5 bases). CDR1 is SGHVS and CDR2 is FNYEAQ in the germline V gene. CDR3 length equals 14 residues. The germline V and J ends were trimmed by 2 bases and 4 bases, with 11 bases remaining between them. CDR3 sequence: CASSLRRGGTEAFF. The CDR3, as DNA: TGTGCCAGCAGCTTAAGGCGGGGCGGCACTGAAGCTTTCTTT. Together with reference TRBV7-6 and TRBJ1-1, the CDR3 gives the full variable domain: GAGVSQSPRYKVTKRGQDVALRCDPISGHVSLYWYRQALGQGPEFLTYFNYEAQQDKSGLPNDRFSAERPEGSISTLTIQRTEQRDSAMYRCASSLRRGGTEAFFGQGTRLTVV.

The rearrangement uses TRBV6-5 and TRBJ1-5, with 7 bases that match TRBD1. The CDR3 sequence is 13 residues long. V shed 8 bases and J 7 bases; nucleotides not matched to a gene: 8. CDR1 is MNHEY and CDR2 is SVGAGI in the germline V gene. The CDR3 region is CASDTGERQPQHF. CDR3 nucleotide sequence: TGTGCCAGCGACACAGGGGAACGGCAGCCCCAGCATTTT.